These 27 T cell receptor beta chains originate from one sample sequenced in a study of T cell changes during pregnancy in multiple sclerosis (dated by TCRdb to the late 2010s). Libraries were built with the immunoSEQ multiplex PCR assay. Entries here come from immuneACCESS through TCRdb and include only in-frame sequences with V and J called. Some clones fail to appear in such tables; in the studies checked, an unresolved V gene covers under half of the shortfall, and the cause of the remainder is unknown. This sample gives around 130,000 clones in total; approximately 95% of them show up just once. The ten largest clonotypes hold 6.2% of the sample. Sequencing was performed on peripheral blood, taken before pregnancy. All receptors come from a female donor with multiple sclerosis, enrolled in a pregnancy study.

This chain uses TRBV25-1 with TRBJ2-2; 10 nucleotides match TRBD2. V lost 5 bases to trimming and J lost 6 bases; unmatched junction nucleotides: 3. From germline, CDR1 is MGHDK and CDR2 SYGVNS. The CDR3 has 14 amino acids. CDR3 in DNA: TGTGCCAGCAGTAGCGGGAGGGCCGCCGGGGAGCTGTTTTTT. Its protein product is CASSSGRAAGELFF.

In this sample, this clone turned up a few times. CDR3 residues: CASSLPGGHGTNEKLFF. Written as DNA, the CDR3 is TGTGCCAGCAGCTTACCGGGGGGCCATGGGACTAATGAAAAACTGTTTTTT. The gene calls are TRBV7-9 and TRBJ1-4; tentatively, D is TRBD1 (6 bases). The germline CDR1 and CDR2 sequences are SEHNR and FQNEAQ (reference sequence). V shed 2 bases and J shed 2 bases, with 15 bases lying between them. The CDR3 is made up of 17 amino acids.

The chain uses TRBV4-1 and TRBJ2-7; D is uncertain. The germline V gene encodes CDR1 MGHRA and CDR2 YSYEKL. The CDR3 is 15 residues long. The ends were cut back, 1 base at V and 2 bases at J, with 12 bases in the middle. The CDR3: CASSQGAAPTYEQYF. The CDR3 DNA sequence: TGCGCCAGCAGCCAAGGGGCAGCCCCCACCTACGAGCAGTACTTC.

This chain joins TRBV2 and TRBJ1-1, with D unclear. The CDR3 spans 16 residues. Germline CDR1 and CDR2: SNHLY and FYNNEI. V was trimmed by 4 bases and J by 0 bases, leaving 15 bases between them. The CDR3 bases are TGTGCCAGCAGTGGCCTGAGGTCAGTCCTGAACACTGAAGCTTTCTTT. Protein: CASSGLRSVLNTEAFF.

This clone turned up a few times. The chain combines TRBV5-1 with TRBJ2-3, with D perhaps TRBD2 (5 bases). Trimming removed 0 bases at V and 4 bases at J, with 15 bases between. CDR3 length: 16 amino acids. Germline V gene sequence: CDR1 SGHRS, CDR2 YFSETQ. The CDR3: CASSLEASSRSDTQYF. CDR3 sequence (DNA): TGCGCCAGCAGCTTGGAGGCTAGCAGCAGGTCAGATACGCAGTATTTT.

The rearrangement uses TRBV6-1 and TRBJ1-4; the match to TRBD1 covers 8 bases. The J segment lost 7 bases and the V segment lost 6 bases, leaving 4 bases of the junction unmatched. CDR3 length: 13 residues. Looked up from germline, CDR1 is MNHNS and CDR2 is SASEGT. This CDR3 reads CASSPDRAEKLFF. In nucleotides, the CDR3 is TGTGCCAGCAGCCCGGACAGGGCTGAAAAACTGTTTTTT.

J is TRBJ2-4 and V is TRBV21-1; the DNA was not used to check the table's D call, TRBD2. TRBV21-1 is shown as a pseudogene. This CDR3 is built from 15 residues. The CDR3 spells CASRSALLAKNIQYF. In DNA, the CDR3 is TGTGCCAGCAGGTCAGCGTTACTAGCCAAAAACATTCAGTACTTC.

This clone occurred once. The J gene is TRBJ1-4, the V gene TRBV6-4; a possible D gene is TRBD1 (5 bases). V was pared by 2 bases and J by 5 bases, with 15 bases between. The CDR3 runs to 16 residues. CDR1 is MRHNA and CDR2 is SNTAGT in the germline V gene. CDR3 protein: CASSDIPTEPNEKLFF. In DNA, the CDR3 is TGTGCCAGCAGTGACATTCCGACAGAACCAAATGAAAAACTGTTTTTT.

This clone was found once. The chain joins TRBV19 to TRBJ1-1; D gene uncertain. CDR3 length: 15 amino acids. Deletions cut 1 base from V and 6 bases from J, with 15 bases between. In germline, CDR1 is LNHDA, CDR2 SQIVND (reference sequence). The CDR3 here is CASSIAQLGRPEAFF. CDR3 nucleotides: TGTGCCAGTAGTATAGCTCAGTTGGGCAGGCCTGAAGCTTTCTTT.

This clone has only one observation. The rearrangement uses TRBV6-1 and TRBJ1-5, with TRBD1 matching over 8 bases. CDR1 and CDR2 from the germline V gene are MNHNS and SASEGT. V trimming: 5 bases; J trimming: 0 bases; junction bases outside the gene matches: 3. The CDR3 spans 15 residues. CDR3 nucleotide sequence: TGTGCCAGCAGTCGGACAGGGATTAGCAATCAGCCCCAGCATTTT. This encodes CASSRTGISNQPQHF.

The chain joins TRBV28 to TRBJ2-4; D perhaps matches TRBD2 (6 bases). The germline V and J ends were trimmed by 5 bases and 3 bases, with 20 bases remaining between them. The germline V gene encodes CDR1 MDHEN and CDR2 SYDVKM. This CDR3 has 17 residues. The CDR3 spells CASSTVRGSLVKNIQYF. CDR3 DNA sequence: TGTGCCAGCAGTACCGTACGGGGGTCCCTTGTCAAAAACATTCAGTACTTC.

The V and J genes are TRBV15 and TRBJ2-3; D is possibly TRBD2 (5 bases). Germline V gene data show CDR1 as LNHNV and CDR2 as YYDKDF (reference sequence). This CDR3 is 16 amino acids long. Trimming pared 1 base from V and 2 bases from J, leaving 13 bases between. The CDR3 coding sequence is TGTGCCACCAGCAGAGGTCCAGCGGATTTCACAGATACGCAGTATTTT. It is translated as CATSRGPADFTDTQYF.

The chain uses TRBV6-1 and TRBJ2-1, with D perhaps TRBD2 (6 bases). V dropped 1 base and J dropped 9 bases, with 13 bases sitting between them. Germline V gene data show CDR1 as MNHNS and CDR2 as SASEGT. CDR3 length equals 14 residues. The chain's CDR3 is CASSEVRAGFEQFF. For the CDR3, the DNA is TGTGCCAGCAGTGAAGTAAGGGCGGGGTTTGAGCAGTTCTTC.

This clone was seen once. The chain is built from TRBV10-2 and TRBJ2-5; 12 positions match TRBD2. The CDR3 sequence is 17 residues long. V shed 3 bases and J 3 bases; nucleotides not matched to a gene: 8. CDR1 WSHSY and CDR2 SAAADI come from the germline V gene. CDR3 coding DNA: TGCGCCAGCAGTGAAAGGACTAGCGGGGTTCTTAAAGAGACCCAGTACTTC. Translation: CASSERTSGVLKETQYF.

The rearrangement joins TRBV19 to TRBJ1-1; no clear D gene. The V end lost 7 bases, the J end lost 3 bases, and 12 bases lay between the germline ends. The CDR3 runs 13 residues. The germline gives CDR1 LNHDA, CDR2 SQIVND (reference sequence). The CDR3 DNA reads as TGTGCCAGTACGATAAAAGCGCACACTGAAGCTTTCTTT. Encoded protein: CASTIKAHTEAFF.

CDR3 sequence reads: CASSLKNYGLSNEQFF. The CDR3 DNA reads TGTGCCAGCAGCTTGAAAAATTATGGGCTGTCGAATGAGCAGTTCTTC. The chain joins TRBV5-6 to TRBJ2-1; D is unresolved. Germline V gene data show CDR1 as SGHDT and CDR2 as YYEEEE. The CDR3 has 16 amino acids. The germline V and J ends were trimmed by 1 base and 7 bases, with 18 bases remaining between them.

The chain joins TRBV28 to TRBJ1-5; a possible D gene is TRBD1 (6 bases). Looked up from germline, CDR1 is MDHEN and CDR2 is SYDVKM. This CDR3 region has 15 residues. V dropped 6 bases and J dropped 1 base, with 13 bases sitting between them. CDR3 sequence: CASRAERGSNQPQHF. The CDR3 DNA reads as TGTGCCAGCAGGGCGGAGAGGGGGAGCAATCAGCCCCAGCATTTT.

The CDR3 loop reads CASSSWSGRRGNEQFF. CDR3 nucleotides: TGTGCCAGCAGCTCTTGGAGCGGGAGAAGAGGCAATGAGCAGTTCTTC. The J gene is TRBJ2-1, the V gene TRBV14; 8 nucleotides align to TRBD2. CDR1 and CDR2 from the germline V gene are SGHDN and FVKESK. The CDR3 is 16 amino acids. J was trimmed by 6 bases and V by 5 bases; bases with no gene match: 12.

This chain connects TRBV10-2 to TRBJ1-1; D remains unclear. Trimming took off 2 bases at V and 1 base at J, with 8 bases between the two ends. Germline V gene lookup returns CDR1 WSHSY and CDR2 SAAADI. This CDR3 is built from 14 residues. The CDR3 loop reads CASSEAGRNTEAFF. The CDR3 DNA is TGCGCCAGCAGTGAGGCAGGAAGGAACACTGAAGCTTTCTTT.

Only a few counts were recorded for this clone. The rearrangement links TRBV19 to TRBJ2-7; D is ambiguous. The CDR3 loop spans 14 amino acids. Germline V gene data show CDR1 as LNHDA and CDR2 as SQIVND (reference sequence). V was clipped by 4 bases and J by 1 base, with 11 bases between them. In DNA, the CDR3 is TGTGCCAGTAGTAAGCAAGCGCAATCCTACGAGCAGTACTTC. Its protein product is CASSKQAQSYEQYF.

The chain employs TRBV5-1 and TRBJ2-3, with no clear D. Germline CDR1 SGHRS, CDR2 YFSETQ. CDR3 length equals 12 residues. The V end was cut by 4 bases, the J end by 3 bases, with 6 bases between. The CDR3 sequence: CASSRSTDTQYF. CDR3 in DNA: TGCGCCAGCAGCCGGAGTACAGATACGCAGTATTTT. Full variable domain (outside the CDR3, taken from reference TRBV5-1 and TRBJ2-3): KAGVTQTPRYLIKTRGQQVTLSCSPISGHRSVSWYQQTPGQGLQFLFEYFSETQRNKGNFPGRFSGRQFSNSRSEMNVSTLELGDSALYLCASSRSTDTQYFGPGTRLTVL.

V is TRBV19 and J is TRBJ1-5, with D uncertain. The V gene lost 3 bases and the J gene lost 6 bases, with 9 bases spanning the gap. The CDR3 has 13 amino acids. CDR1 LNHDA and CDR2 SQIVND come from the germline V gene (reference sequence). The CDR3 DNA reads as TGTGCCAGTAGTATCAGCCGGGGTCAGCCCCAGCATTTT. Protein product: CASSISRGQPQHF. The whole variable domain, remainder taken from reference TRBV19 and TRBJ1-5, is DGGITQSPKYLFRKEGQNVTLSCEQNLNHDAMYWYRQDPGQGLRLIYYSQIVNDFQKGDIAEGYSVSREKKESFPLTVTSAQKNPTAFYLCASSISRGQPQHFGDGTRLSIL.

The rearrangement uses TRBV7-2 and TRBJ1-1, with a tentative D call TRBD1 (6 bases). This CDR3 is 14 amino acids long. Trimming left V 0 bases short and J 3 bases short, with 8 bases between. CDR1 and CDR2 from the germline V gene are SGHTA and FQGNSA. In nucleotides, the CDR3 is TGTGCCAGCAGCTTAGCGGGGGGGCACACTGAAGCTTTCTTT. Translation: CASSLAGGHTEAFF.

The chain carries TRBV19 and TRBJ2-3; 7 bases match TRBD2. The V segment lost 3 bases and the J segment 2 bases; nucleotides outside the gene matches: 8. Germline CDR1 and CDR2: LNHDA and SQIVND (reference sequence). This CDR3 comprises 16 residues. CDR3 DNA: TGTGCCAGTAGTATTCCCGGGACTATCCTCACAGATACGCAGTATTTT. Amino acids: CASSIPGTILTDTQYF.

The V call is TRBV7-8, the J call TRBJ2-1; D is perhaps TRBD2 (5 bases). In germline, CDR1 is SGHVS, CDR2 FQNEAQ. CDR3 length: 15 amino acids. Trimming took off 5 bases at V and 4 bases at J, with 15 bases between the two ends. CDR3 in amino acids: CASSTSSGFYNEQFF. In DNA, the CDR3 is TGTGCCAGCAGCACCTCGAGCGGTTTTTACAATGAGCAGTTCTTC.

This chain joins TRBV27 and TRBJ1-2; TRBD1 might be the D (5 bases). V lost 5 bases to trimming and J lost 7 bases, with 14 bases between them. The CDR3 loop spans 13 amino acids. The germline gives CDR1 MNHEY, CDR2 SMNVEV (reference sequence). CDR3 coding DNA: TGTGCCAGCAGTCCCAGGGAAGTAGCTGGCTACACCTTC. Protein: CASSPREVAGYTF.

V and J are TRBV19 and TRBJ1-1; D is perhaps TRBD1 (6 bases). This CDR3 has 15 amino acids. Germline V gene data show CDR1 as LNHDA and CDR2 as SQIVND (reference sequence). V was cut by 4 bases and J by 1 base, with 13 bases left in between. The CDR3 bases are TGTGCCAGTAGTACGAACGGACAGTGGAACACTGAAGCTTTCTTT. Translated: CASSTNGQWNTEAFF.